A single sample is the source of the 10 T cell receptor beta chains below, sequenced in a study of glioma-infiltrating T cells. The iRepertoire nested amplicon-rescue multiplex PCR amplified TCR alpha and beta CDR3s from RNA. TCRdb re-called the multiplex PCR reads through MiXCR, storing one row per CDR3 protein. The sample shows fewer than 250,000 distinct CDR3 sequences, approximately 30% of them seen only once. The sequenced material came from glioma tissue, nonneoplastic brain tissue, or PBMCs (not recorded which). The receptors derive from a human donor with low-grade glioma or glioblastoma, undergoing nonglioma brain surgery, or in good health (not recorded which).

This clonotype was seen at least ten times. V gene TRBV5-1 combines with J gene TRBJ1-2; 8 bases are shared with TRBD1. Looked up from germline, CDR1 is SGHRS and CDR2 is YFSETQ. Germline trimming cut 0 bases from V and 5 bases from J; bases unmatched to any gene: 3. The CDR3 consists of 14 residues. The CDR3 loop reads CASSLGGQDYGYTF. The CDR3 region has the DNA TGCGCCAGCAGCTTGGGGGGACAGGATTATGGCTACACCTTC.

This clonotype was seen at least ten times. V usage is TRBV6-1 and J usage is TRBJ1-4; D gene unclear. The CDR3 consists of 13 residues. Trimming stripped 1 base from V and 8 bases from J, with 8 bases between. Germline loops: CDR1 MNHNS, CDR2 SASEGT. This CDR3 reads CASSEDPEEKLFF. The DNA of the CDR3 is TGTGCCAGCAGTGAAGACCCAGAGGAAAAACTGTTTTTT.

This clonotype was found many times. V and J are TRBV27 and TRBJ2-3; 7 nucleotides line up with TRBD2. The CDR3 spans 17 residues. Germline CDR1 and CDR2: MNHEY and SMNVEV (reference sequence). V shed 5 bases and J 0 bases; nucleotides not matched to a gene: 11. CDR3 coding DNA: TGTGCCAGCAGTCCCATTACATTTAGCGGGAGCACAGATACGCAGTATTTT. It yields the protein CASSPITFSGSTDTQYF.

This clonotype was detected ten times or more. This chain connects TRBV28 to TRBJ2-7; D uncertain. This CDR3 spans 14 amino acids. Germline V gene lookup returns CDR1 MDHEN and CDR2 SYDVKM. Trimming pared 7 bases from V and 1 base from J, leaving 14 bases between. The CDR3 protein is CASTRAGRSYEQYF. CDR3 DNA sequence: TGTGCCAGCACGCGCGCAGGAAGGTCCTACGAGCAGTACTTC.

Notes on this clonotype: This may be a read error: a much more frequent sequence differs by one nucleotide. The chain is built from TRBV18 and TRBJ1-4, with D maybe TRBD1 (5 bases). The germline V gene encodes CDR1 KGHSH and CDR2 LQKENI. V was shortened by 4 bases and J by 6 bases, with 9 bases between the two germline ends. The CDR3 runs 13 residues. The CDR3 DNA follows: TGTGCCAGCTCACGGGGGATTGATGAAAAACTGTTTTTT. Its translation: CASSRGIDEKLFF.

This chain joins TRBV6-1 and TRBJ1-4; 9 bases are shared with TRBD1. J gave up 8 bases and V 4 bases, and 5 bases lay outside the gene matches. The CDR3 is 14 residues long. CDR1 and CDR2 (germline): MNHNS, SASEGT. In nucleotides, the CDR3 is TGTGCCAGCAGTGGGACAGGGGAGGAAGAAAAACTGTTTTTT. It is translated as CASSGTGEEEKLFF.

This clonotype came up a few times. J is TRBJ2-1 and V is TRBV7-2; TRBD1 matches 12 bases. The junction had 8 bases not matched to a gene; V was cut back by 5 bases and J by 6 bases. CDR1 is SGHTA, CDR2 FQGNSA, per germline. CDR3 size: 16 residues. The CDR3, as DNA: TGTGCCAGCAGCCCAGGGACAGGGGGCTTTGGCAATGAGCAGTTCTTC. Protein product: CASSPGTGGFGNEQFF.

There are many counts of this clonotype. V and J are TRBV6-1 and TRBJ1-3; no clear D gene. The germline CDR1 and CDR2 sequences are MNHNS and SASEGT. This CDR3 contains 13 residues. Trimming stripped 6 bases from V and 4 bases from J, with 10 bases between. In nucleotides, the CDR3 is TGTGCCAGCAGGGCTTACGCAGGAAACACCATATATTTT. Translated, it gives CASRAYAGNTIYF.

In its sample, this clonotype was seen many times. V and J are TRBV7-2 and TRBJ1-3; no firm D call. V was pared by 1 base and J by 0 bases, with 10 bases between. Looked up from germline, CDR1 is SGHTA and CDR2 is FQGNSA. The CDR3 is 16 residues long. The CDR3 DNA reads TGTGCCAGCAGCTTAGGGAGTCCAGCCTCTGGAAACACCATATATTTT. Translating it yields CASSLGSPASGNTIYF. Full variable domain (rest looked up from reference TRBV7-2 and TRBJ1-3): GAGVSQSPSNKVTEKGKDVELRCDPISGHTALYWYRQSLGQGLEFLIYFQGNSAPDKSGLPSDRFSAERTGGSVSTLTIQRTQQEDSAVYLCASSLGSPASGNTIYFGEGSWLTVV.

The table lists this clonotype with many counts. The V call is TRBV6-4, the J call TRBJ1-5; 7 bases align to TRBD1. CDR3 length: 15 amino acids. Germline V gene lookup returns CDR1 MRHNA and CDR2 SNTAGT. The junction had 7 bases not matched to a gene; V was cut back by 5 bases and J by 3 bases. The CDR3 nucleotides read TGTGCCAGCAGTCCGACAGGGTCGCTCAATCAGCCCCAGCATTTT. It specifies CASSPTGSLNQPQHF.